One and the same sample provided the 21 T cell receptor beta chains below, sequenced in a study of T cells in Graves' hyperthyroidism and ophthalmopathy. TCR beta CDR3 regions were amplified from RNA transcripts. RT-PCR in the first round (using the HTBI primer set) targeted the TCR CDR3. TCRdb independently ran MiXCR on the multiplex PCR reads; one entry per CDR3 protein. Of under 450,000 distinct CDR3 sequences in the sample, roughly a sixth were seen once. Material: blood. These receptors came from a woman aged 25 to 39 with Graves' hyperthyroidism that later progressed to Graves' ophthalmopathy.

In this sample, this clonotype turned up many times. The chain uses TRBV29-1 and TRBJ2-7, with D perhaps TRBD1 (7 bases). Germline V gives CDR1 SQVTM, CDR2 ANQGSEA. The CDR3 is made up of 15 amino acids. Trimming took off 4 bases at V and 1 base at J, with 17 bases between the two ends. CDR3 coding DNA: TGCAGCGTTGTCCCACGGGGGACAGAGTCCTACGAGCAGTACTTC. Amino acid sequence: CSVVPRGTESYEQYF.

In the case of this clonotype: One base away lies a much larger clone, so this may be a sequencing read error. The V and J genes are TRBV7-9 and TRBJ2-7, with 10 bases that match TRBD1. V gave up 8 bases and J gave up 3 bases; unmatched junction bases: 10. The CDR3 extends over 15 amino acids. In germline, CDR1 is SEHNR, CDR2 FQNEAQ (reference sequence). The CDR3 here is CASGYQDRGIYEQYF. As DNA, the CDR3 is TGTGCCAGCGGCTATCAGGACAGGGGGATCTACGAGCAGTACTTC.

This clonotype was counted between two and nine times. The CDR3 loop is CASSVTGDTGELFF. The CDR3 nucleotides are TGTGCCAGCAGCGTTACAGGGGACACCGGGGAGCTGTTTTTT. This rearrangement joins TRBV7-2 to TRBJ2-2; 7 bases line up with TRBD1. There are 14 residues in the CDR3. CDR1 is SGHTA, CDR2 FQGNSA, per germline. V lost 5 bases and J lost 3; bases outside the gene matches: 3.

The J gene is TRBJ1-2, the V gene TRBV30; D not certain. Germline CDR1 is GTSNPN and CDR2 is SVGIG (reference sequence). There are 11 residues in the CDR3. V gave up 3 bases and J gave up 3 bases, with 5 bases separating them. The CDR3 nucleotides read TGTGCCTGGAGCGGGTACTATGGCTACACCTTC. It encodes CAWSGYYGYTF.

Only a few counts were recorded for this clonotype. The chain recombines TRBV30 with TRBJ2-1; 9 bases align to TRBD1. Germline V lookup: CDR1 GTSNPN, CDR2 SVGIG (reference sequence). With 5 bases clipped from V and 3 bases from J, the junction kept 2 bases outside the gene matches. The CDR3 loop spans 13 amino acids. For the CDR3, the DNA is TGTGCCTGGGGACAGGGGAACTACAATGAGCAGTTCTTC. It yields the protein CAWGQGNYNEQFF.

The chain has TRBV6-8 and TRBJ1-5; no clear D gene. The CDR3 has 15 amino acids. V gave up 3 bases and J gave up 4 bases, with 13 bases separating them. Germline V CDR1 and CDR2: MNHGY, SAAAGT. The CDR3 nucleotides are TGTGCCAGCAGTTATAGGCGGGTGGGTAATCAGCCCCAGCATTTT. It translates to CASSYRRVGNQPQHF.

This rearrangement joins TRBV28 to TRBJ2-6, with a tentative D call TRBD1 (6 bases). Germline CDR1 MDHEN, CDR2 SYDVKM. V gave up 6 bases and J gave up 4 bases, with 16 bases separating them. This CDR3 has 16 amino acids. CDR3 nucleotide sequence: TGTGCCAGCAGCTTAGGACAGAGCGTCGGGGCCAACGTCCTGACTTTC. Amino acid sequence: CASSLGQSVGANVLTF.

There are many counts of this clonotype. The J gene is TRBJ2-2, the V gene TRBV2; 8 bases are shared with TRBD1. The germline V gene has CDR1 SNHLY and CDR2 FYNNEI. CDR3 length: 18 residues. Trimming at V came to 0 bases and at J to 6 bases, leaving 12 bases not matched to a gene. The CDR3 loop reads CASSEATIRGLGAGELFF. The DNA for the CDR3 is TGTGCCAGCAGTGAAGCGACAATCAGGGGGCTGGGGGCCGGGGAGCTGTTTTTT.

This clonotype was picked up many times. The chain links TRBV6-1 to TRBJ2-7, with D possibly matching TRBD1 (5 bases). This CDR3 comprises 14 residues. V was pared by 6 bases and J by 4 bases, with 16 bases between. Germline lookup yields CDR1 MNHNS and CDR2 SASEGT. In DNA form, the CDR3 reads TGTGCCAGCAGCACGCAGGGATCGGTTTACGAGCAGTACTTC. Amino acid sequence: CASSTQGSVYEQYF.

The rearrangement joins TRBV2 to TRBJ2-7; D call uncertain. The germline gives CDR1 SNHLY, CDR2 FYNNEI. The CDR3 covers 15 residues. Trimming cost V 4 bases and J 0 bases, with 13 bases left between them. The CDR3 is CASSVVAHSSYEQYF. As DNA, the CDR3 is TGTGCCAGCAGTGTAGTTGCGCACAGCTCCTACGAGCAGTACTTC.

This clonotype was picked up a small number of times. The J gene is TRBJ2-7, the V gene TRBV10-2; 11 bases line up with TRBD2. The germline gives CDR1 WSHSY, CDR2 SAAADI. This CDR3 has 14 residues. V shed 6 bases and J 7 bases; nucleotides not matched to a gene: 8. CDR3 DNA: TGCGCCAGCAGAGAACTAGCGGGGGCGGGGGAGCAGTACTTC. Amino acids: CASRELAGAGEQYF.

The rearrangement joins TRBV4-2 to TRBJ2-3, with D tentatively TRBD1 or TRBD2 (6 bases each). Germline CDR1 is LGHNA and CDR2 is YNFKEQ. V was pared by 8 bases and J by 1 base, with 19 bases between. The CDR3 is 16 residues long. The chain's CDR3 is CASGGASRGGTDTQYF. CDR3 bases: TGTGCCAGCGGAGGGGCGTCGAGGGGGGGCACAGATACGCAGTATTTT.

This clonotype has a handful of counts. The chain uses TRBV6-2 or TRBV6-3 and TRBJ2-1; 9 bases match TRBD2. The CDR3 contains 17 residues. CDR1 and CDR2 from the germline V gene are MNHEY and SVGEGT. V lost 0 bases to trimming and J lost 4 bases; unmatched junction nucleotides: 7. The CDR3 nucleotides read TGTGCCAGCAGTTACTCCGGAGCGGGAGGTGTGTACAATGAGCAGTTCTTC. Translated: CASSYSGAGGVYNEQFF.

This chain joins TRBV5-1 and TRBJ1-6, with no clear D. V lost 4 bases, J lost 2 bases, and 19 bases lay in between. From germline, CDR1 is SGHRS and CDR2 YFSETQ. This CDR3 contains 18 residues. CDR3 residues: CASSPEVWEAPYNSPLHF. CDR3 DNA sequence: TGCGCCAGCAGCCCTGAGGTGTGGGAGGCCCCCTATAATTCACCCCTCCACTTT.

The chain employs TRBV5-5 and TRBJ1-5; 9 bases match TRBD1. Germline V gives CDR1 SGHKS, CDR2 YYEKEE (reference sequence). This CDR3 is 18 amino acids long. The V and J ends lost 2 bases and 0 bases, in that order; junction bases with no gene match: 9. The CDR3 region has the DNA TGTGCCAGCAGCTTCCGGGACAGGGCCCGGAATAGCAATCAGCCCCAGCATTTT. It encodes CASSFRDRARNSNQPQHF.

The chain recombines TRBV6-2 or TRBV6-3 with TRBJ2-1; weak D call: TRBD2 (6 bases). The CDR3 is 14 residues long. The V end lost 5 bases, the J end lost 8 bases, and 16 bases lay between the germline ends. CDR1 MNHEY and CDR2 SVGEGT come from the germline V gene. In DNA form, the CDR3 reads TGTGCCAGCAGTCCACCACCCGGAGGGGATGAGCAGTTCTTC. This encodes CASSPPPGGDEQFF.

This clonotype was seen a handful of times. The chain has TRBV28 and TRBJ1-1; 10 positions match TRBD1. The ends lost 8 bases at V and 1 base at J; junction bases unmatched: 19. Germline loops: CDR1 MDHEN, CDR2 SYDVKM. CDR3 length: 19 amino acids. The CDR3: CASAGTGEVTAARNTEAFF. CDR3 in DNA: TGTGCCAGCGCCGGGACAGGGGAAGTAACCGCCGCCCGGAACACTGAAGCTTTCTTT.

CDR3 coding DNA: TGCGCCAGCAGCCAAGTAGATATGGGTTTCTCCTACAATGAGCAGTTCTTC. It encodes CASSQVDMGFSYNEQFF. The gene calls are TRBV4-1 and TRBJ2-1; D not resolved. Trimming removed 1 base from V and 0 bases from J, with 13 bases in between. Germline CDR1 and CDR2: MGHRA and YSYEKL. The CDR3 is 17 amino acids.

This clonotype was found many times. The rearrangement uses TRBV20-1 and TRBJ2-7; unclear D gene. V was shortened by 6 bases and J by 0 bases, with 15 bases between the two germline ends. The length of the CDR3 is 14 residues. CDR1 is DFQATT, CDR2 SNEGSKA, per germline (reference sequence). CDR3 sequence (DNA): TGCAGTGCCAGGACCGAATACCCCTCCTACGAGCAGTACTTC. Amino acid sequence: CSARTEYPSYEQYF.

This clonotype was found many times. The rearrangement joins TRBV27 to TRBJ1-2; D is uncertain. V shed 5 bases and J shed 2 bases, with 15 bases lying between them. CDR3 length equals 15 residues. CDR1 and CDR2 from the germline V gene are MNHEY and SMNVEV (reference sequence). CDR3 in amino acids: CASSTLGNINYGYTF. The CDR3 DNA follows: TGTGCCAGCAGTACGCTAGGGAATATAAACTATGGCTACACCTTC.

This clonotype was detected many times. The CDR3 DNA reads as TGTGCCATCAGTGGACAGGGGGGGTCCACTGAAGCTTTCTTT. Translation gives CAISGQGGSTEAFF. The chain carries TRBV10-3 and TRBJ1-1; TRBD1 aligns across 9 bases. With V trimmed by 4 bases and J by 4 bases, 4 bases remained unmatched. Per the germline V gene, CDR1 is ENHRY and CDR2 is SYGVKD. The CDR3 covers 14 residues.